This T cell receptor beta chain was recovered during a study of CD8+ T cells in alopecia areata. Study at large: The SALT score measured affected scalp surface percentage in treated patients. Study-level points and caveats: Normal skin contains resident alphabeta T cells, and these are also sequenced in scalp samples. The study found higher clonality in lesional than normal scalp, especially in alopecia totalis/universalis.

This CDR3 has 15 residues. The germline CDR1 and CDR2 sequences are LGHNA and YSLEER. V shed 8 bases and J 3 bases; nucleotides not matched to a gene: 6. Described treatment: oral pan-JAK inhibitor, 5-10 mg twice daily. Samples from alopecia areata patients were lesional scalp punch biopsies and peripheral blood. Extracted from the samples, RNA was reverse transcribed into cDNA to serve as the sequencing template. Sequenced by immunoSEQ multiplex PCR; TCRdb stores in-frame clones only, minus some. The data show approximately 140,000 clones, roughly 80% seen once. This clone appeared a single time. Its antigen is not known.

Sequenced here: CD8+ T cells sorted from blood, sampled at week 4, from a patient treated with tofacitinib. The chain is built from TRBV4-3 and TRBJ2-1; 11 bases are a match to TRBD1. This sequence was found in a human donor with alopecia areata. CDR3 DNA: TGCGCCAGCGGGGGGGACAGGGGGAACTACAATGAGCAGTTCTTC. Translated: CASGGDRGNYNEQFF.